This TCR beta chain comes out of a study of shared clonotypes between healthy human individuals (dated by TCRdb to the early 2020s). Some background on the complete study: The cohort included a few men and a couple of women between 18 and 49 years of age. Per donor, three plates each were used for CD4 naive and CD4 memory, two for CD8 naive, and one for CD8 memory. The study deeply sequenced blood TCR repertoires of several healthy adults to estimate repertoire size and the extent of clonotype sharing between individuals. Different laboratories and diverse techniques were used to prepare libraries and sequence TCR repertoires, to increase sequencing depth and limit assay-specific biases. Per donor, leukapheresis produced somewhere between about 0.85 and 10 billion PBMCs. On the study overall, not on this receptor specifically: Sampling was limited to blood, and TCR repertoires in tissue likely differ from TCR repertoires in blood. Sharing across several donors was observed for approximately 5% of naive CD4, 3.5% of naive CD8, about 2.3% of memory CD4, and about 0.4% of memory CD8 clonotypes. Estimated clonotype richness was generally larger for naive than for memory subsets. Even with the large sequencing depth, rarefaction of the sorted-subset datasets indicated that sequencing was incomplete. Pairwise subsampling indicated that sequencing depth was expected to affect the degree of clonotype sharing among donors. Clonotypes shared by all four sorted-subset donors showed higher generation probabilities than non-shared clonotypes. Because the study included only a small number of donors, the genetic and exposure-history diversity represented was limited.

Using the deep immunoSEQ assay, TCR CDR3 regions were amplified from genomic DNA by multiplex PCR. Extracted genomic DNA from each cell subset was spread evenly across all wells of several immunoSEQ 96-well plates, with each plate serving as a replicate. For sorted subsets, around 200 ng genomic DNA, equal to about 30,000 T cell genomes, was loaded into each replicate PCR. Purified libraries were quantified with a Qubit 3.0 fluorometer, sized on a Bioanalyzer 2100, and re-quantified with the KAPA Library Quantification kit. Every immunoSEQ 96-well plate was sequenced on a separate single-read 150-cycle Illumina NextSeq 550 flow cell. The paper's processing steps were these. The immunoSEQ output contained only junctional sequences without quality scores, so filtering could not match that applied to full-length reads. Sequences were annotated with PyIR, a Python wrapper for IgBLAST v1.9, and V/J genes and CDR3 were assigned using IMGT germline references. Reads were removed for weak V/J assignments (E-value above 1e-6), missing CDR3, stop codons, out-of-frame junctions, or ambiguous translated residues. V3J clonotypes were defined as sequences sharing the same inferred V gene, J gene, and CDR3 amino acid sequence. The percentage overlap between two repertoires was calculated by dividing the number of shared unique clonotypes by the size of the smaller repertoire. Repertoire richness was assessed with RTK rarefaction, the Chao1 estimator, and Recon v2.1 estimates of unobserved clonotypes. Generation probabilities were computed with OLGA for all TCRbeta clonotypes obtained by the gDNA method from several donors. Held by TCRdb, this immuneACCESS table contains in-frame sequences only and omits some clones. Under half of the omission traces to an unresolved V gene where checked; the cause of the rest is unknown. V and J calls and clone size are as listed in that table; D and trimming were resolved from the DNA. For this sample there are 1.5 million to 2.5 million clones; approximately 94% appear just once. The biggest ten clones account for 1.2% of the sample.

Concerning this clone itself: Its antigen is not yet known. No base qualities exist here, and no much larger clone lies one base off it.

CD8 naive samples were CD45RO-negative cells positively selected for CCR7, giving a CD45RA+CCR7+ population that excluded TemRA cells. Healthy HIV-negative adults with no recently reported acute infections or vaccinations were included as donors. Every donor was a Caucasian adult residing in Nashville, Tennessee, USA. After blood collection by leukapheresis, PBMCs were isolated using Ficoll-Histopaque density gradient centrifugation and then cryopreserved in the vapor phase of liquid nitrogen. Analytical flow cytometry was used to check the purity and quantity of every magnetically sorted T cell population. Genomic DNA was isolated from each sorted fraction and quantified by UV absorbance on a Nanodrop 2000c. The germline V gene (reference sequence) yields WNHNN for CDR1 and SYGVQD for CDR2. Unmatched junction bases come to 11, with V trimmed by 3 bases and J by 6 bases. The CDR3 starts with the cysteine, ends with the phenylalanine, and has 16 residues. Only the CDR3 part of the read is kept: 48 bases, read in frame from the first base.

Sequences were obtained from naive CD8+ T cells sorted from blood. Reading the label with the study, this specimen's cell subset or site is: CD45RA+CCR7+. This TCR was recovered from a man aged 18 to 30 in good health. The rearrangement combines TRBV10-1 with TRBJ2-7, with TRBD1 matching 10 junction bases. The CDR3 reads CASSDPGAGTGAEQYF. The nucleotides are TGCGCCAGCAGTGACCCCGGGGCCGGGACAGGGGCCGAGCAGTACTTC.